This passage covers 18 T cell receptor beta chains from one sample sequenced in a study of T cell repertoires in cytomegalovirus infection. MiXCR, run by TCRdb on the reads, gives a single entry per CDR3 protein. The table records tens of thousands of distinct CDR3 sequences, under 5% of them present only once. Input material: PBMCs. These receptors originate from a human donor in good health (CMV status not recorded). Some clones in this sample may be carry-over from other donors' samples.

Many counts were recorded for this clonotype. The chain couples TRBV7-3 to TRBJ2-1; TRBD1 is a possible D gene (6 bases). Trimming stripped 0 bases from V and 10 bases from J, with 10 bases between. Germline values: CDR1 SGHTA, CDR2 FQGTGA. The CDR3 runs 13 residues. Written as DNA, the CDR3 is TGTGCCAGCAGCTTAACGGCGAGGGGGGAGCAGTTCTTC. Translation gives CASSLTARGEQFF.

This clonotype has ten or more counts. The genes are TRBV7-9 and TRBJ1-5, with D unresolved. The CDR3 loop spans 12 amino acids. The V gene's germline CDR1 is SEHNR and CDR2 FQNEAQ (reference sequence). V was trimmed by 5 bases and J by 4 bases, leaving 6 bases between them. The CDR3 DNA reads as TGTGCCAGCAGCCGGTTAAATCAGCCCCAGCATTTT. This codes for CASSRLNQPQHF.

This clonotype was seen at least ten times. V usage is TRBV6-5 and J usage is TRBJ2-3, with D uncertain. With 2 bases removed from V and 7 bases from J, the gap between germline ends came to 13 bases. This CDR3 comprises 14 residues. Germline V gene lookup returns CDR1 MNHEY and CDR2 SVGAGI. The CDR3 region is CASSYASASYTQYF. Here the CDR3 DNA reads TGTGCCAGCAGTTACGCGTCGGCTAGTTATACGCAGTATTTT.

This clonotype was counted at least ten times. The chain uses TRBV25-1 and TRBJ1-5; a possible D gene is TRBD1 (5 bases). Germline CDR1 is MGHDK and CDR2 is SYGVNS. Trimming took off 4 bases at V and 0 bases at J, with 10 bases between the two ends. The CDR3 is 15 amino acids. CDR3 DNA sequence: TGTGCCAGCAGTGCTGGGGGGTATAGCAATCAGCCCCAGCATTTT. It specifies CASSAGGYSNQPQHF.

This clonotype was picked up many times. CDR3: CASSFLGNEQFF. In DNA form, the CDR3 reads TGCGCCAGCAGCTTTCTGGGCAATGAGCAGTTCTTC. V usage is TRBV5-1 and J usage is TRBJ2-1, with D unclear. This CDR3 is 12 amino acids long. Trimming took 2 bases from V and 6 from J, leaving 6 bases between them. Germline CDR1 is SGHRS and CDR2 is YFSETQ.

This clonotype came up many times. The chain carries TRBV7-2 and TRBJ2-1, with 8 bases fitting TRBD2. Germline loops: CDR1 SGHTA, CDR2 FQGNSA. CDR3 length: 15 amino acids. J lost 5 bases, V lost 5 bases, and 8 bases had no gene match. CDR3 sequence (DNA): TGTGCCAGCAGCGCGACGAGCGGGAGTAACAATGAGCAGTTCTTC. Translation gives CASSATSGSNNEQFF.

Many counts were recorded for this clonotype. The V call is TRBV6-8, the J call TRBJ2-1; no firm D call. Germline CDR1 MNHGY, CDR2 SAAAGT. Trimming took off 0 bases at V and 8 bases at J, with 2 bases between the two ends. The CDR3 is 11 amino acids. Here the CDR3 DNA reads TGTGCCAGCAGTTACTCGTATGAGCAGTTCTTC. Residues: CASSYSYEQFF.

This clonotype was recorded at least ten times. The V gene is TRBV27, the J gene TRBJ1-6, with TRBD1 as a possible D gene (6 bases). Trimming stripped 4 bases from V and 8 bases from J, with 15 bases between. The CDR3 sequence is 15 residues long. CDR1 is MNHEY and CDR2 is SMNVEV in the germline V gene (reference sequence). This chain's CDR3 is CASSSRGPGYSPLHF. DNA for the CDR3: TGTGCCAGCAGTTCTCGGGGGCCCGGGTATTCACCCCTCCACTTT.

This clonotype was detected ten times or more. The J gene is TRBJ2-3, the V gene TRBV7-2; either TRBD1 or TRBD2 may supply D (5 bases each). The CDR3 totals 14 residues. V was clipped by 4 bases and J by 0 bases, with 8 bases between them. In germline, CDR1 is SGHTA, CDR2 FQGNSA. The CDR3 loop is CASSSGPSTDTQYF. The CDR3 DNA reads TGTGCCAGCAGCTCGGGACCTAGCACAGATACGCAGTATTTT.

This clonotype came up many times. This rearrangement joins TRBV24-1 to TRBJ2-1; 10 nucleotides line up with TRBD2. The CDR3 loop spans 16 amino acids. From germline, CDR1 is KGHDR and CDR2 SFDVKD. With 4 bases clipped from V and 8 bases from J, the junction kept 10 bases outside the gene matches. The CDR3 region is CATSDPGTSDLDEQFF. CDR3 nucleotide sequence: TGTGCCACCAGTGACCCCGGGACTAGCGATCTGGATGAGCAGTTCTTC.

CDR3 nucleotides: TGTGCCAGCAGCTTAAATTTTGCCGGGGAGCTGTTTTTT. Amino acid sequence: CASSLNFAGELFF. This chain links TRBV7-2 with TRBJ2-2; D call uncertain. Germline-derived CDR1 and CDR2 are SGHTA and FQGNSA. The CDR3 is made up of 13 amino acids. V lost 2 bases and J lost 6, with 7 bases in between.

This clonotype was counted at least ten times. The chain has TRBV7-2 and TRBJ2-7, with 7 bases that match TRBD2. Germline V gene lookup returns CDR1 SGHTA and CDR2 FQGNSA. The junction had 7 bases not matched to a gene; V was cut back by 3 bases and J by 2 bases. CDR3 size: 15 residues. The CDR3 DNA sequence: TGTGCCAGCAGCTTCTCCTCTGCGGGAGCCTACGAGCAGTACTTC. This encodes CASSFSSAGAYEQYF.

With respect to this clonotype: A read error may be the cause here, since a much bigger clone is one base away. V and J are TRBV7-2 and TRBJ2-5, with D maybe TRBD2 (6 bases). This CDR3 is built from 14 residues. The germline V gene encodes CDR1 SGHTA and CDR2 FQGNSA. CDR3 DNA sequence: TGTGCCGGCAGCTTTCAAGTGGGGGGAGAGACCCAGTACTTC. This sequence encodes CAGSFQVGGETQYF.

This clonotype was counted ten times or more. The V gene is TRBV7-2, the J gene TRBJ2-7; 7 bases match TRBD1. The CDR3 runs 15 residues. From germline, CDR1 is SGHTA and CDR2 FQGNSA. The junction had 7 bases not matched to a gene; V was cut back by 1 base and J by 4 bases. Here the CDR3 DNA reads TGTGCCAGCAGCTTAGATATGACAGGGTCATACGAGCAGTACTTC. Amino acid sequence: CASSLDMTGSYEQYF.

This clonotype was recorded at least ten times. The chain carries TRBV7-2 and TRBJ1-2, with 8 nucleotides matching TRBD1. J gave up 7 bases and V 3 bases, and 1 base lay outside the gene matches. The CDR3 has 12 amino acids. Germline CDR1 SGHTA, CDR2 FQGNSA. For the CDR3, the DNA is TGTGCCAGCAGCTTCCAGGGGGCTGGCTACACCTTC. It yields the protein CASSFQGAGYTF.

This clonotype was detected ten times or more. CDR3: CASSQVAGANVLTF. The CDR3 region has the DNA TGTGCCAGCAGCCAAGTAGCTGGGGCCAACGTCCTGACTTTC. The chain has TRBV7-8 and TRBJ2-6, with unresolved D. V gave up 5 bases and J gave up 2 bases, with 7 bases separating them. Germline assignment: CDR1 SGHVS and CDR2 FQNEAQ. CDR3 size: 14 residues.

The sample holds many counts of this clonotype. The chain recombines TRBV7-2 with TRBJ1-1; no reliable D call. V lost 1 base and J 1 base, leaving 7 bases between the germline ends. The CDR3 runs 14 residues. Germline V gene data show CDR1 as SGHTA and CDR2 as FQGNSA. CDR3 sequence (DNA): TGTGCCAGCAGCTTAGAGTATACGAACACTGAAGCTTTCTTT. Translating it yields CASSLEYTNTEAFF.

This clonotype was observed at least ten times. The chain's CDR3 is CASSLGGAGTVYGYTF. CDR3 DNA: TGTGCCAGCAGCTTAGGCGGGGCCGGGACAGTATATGGCTACACCTTC. The chain has TRBV7-2 and TRBJ1-2; TRBD1 matches 7 bases. The CDR3 contains 16 residues. Unmatched junction bases numbered 10, after V lost 1 base and J lost 5 bases. Germline CDR1 SGHTA, CDR2 FQGNSA.